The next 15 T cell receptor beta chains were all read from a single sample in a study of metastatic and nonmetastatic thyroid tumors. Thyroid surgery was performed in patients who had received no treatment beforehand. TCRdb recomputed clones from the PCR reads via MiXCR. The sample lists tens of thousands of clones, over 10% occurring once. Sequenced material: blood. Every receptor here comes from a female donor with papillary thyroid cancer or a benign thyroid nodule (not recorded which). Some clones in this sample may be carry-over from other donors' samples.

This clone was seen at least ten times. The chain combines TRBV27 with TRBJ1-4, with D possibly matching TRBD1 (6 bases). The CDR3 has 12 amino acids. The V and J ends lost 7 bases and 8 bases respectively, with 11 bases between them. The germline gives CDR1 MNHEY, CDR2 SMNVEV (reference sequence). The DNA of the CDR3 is TGTGCCAGCACGGGGGCCGGGGAAAAACTGTTTTTT. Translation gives CASTGAGEKLFF.

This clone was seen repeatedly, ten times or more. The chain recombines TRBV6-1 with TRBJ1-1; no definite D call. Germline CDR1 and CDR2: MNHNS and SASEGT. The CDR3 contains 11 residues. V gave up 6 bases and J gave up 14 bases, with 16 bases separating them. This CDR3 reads CASSGGLSRFF. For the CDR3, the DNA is TGTGCCAGCAGCGGCGGTTTGAGTAGGTTCTTT.

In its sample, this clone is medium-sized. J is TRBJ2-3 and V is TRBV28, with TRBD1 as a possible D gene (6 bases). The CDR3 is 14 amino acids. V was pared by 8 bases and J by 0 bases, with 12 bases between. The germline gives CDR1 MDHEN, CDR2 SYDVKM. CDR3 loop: CASGGPPSTDTQYF. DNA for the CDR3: TGTGCCAGCGGGGGCCCCCCTAGCACAGATACGCAGTATTTT.

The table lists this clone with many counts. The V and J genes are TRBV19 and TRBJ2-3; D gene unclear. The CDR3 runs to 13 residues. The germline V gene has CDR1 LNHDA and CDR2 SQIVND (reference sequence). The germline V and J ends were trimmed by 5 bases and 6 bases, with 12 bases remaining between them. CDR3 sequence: CASSPNRGDTQYF. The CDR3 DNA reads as TGTGCCAGTAGTCCCAACAGAGGCGATACGCAGTATTTT.

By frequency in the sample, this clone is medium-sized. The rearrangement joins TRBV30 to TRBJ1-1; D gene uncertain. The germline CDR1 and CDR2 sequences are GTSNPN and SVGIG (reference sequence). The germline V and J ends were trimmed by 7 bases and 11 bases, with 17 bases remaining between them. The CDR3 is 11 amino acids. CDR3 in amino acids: CASILRYMAFF. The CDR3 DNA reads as TGTGCCTCTATTCTTAGGTATATGGCTTTCTTT.

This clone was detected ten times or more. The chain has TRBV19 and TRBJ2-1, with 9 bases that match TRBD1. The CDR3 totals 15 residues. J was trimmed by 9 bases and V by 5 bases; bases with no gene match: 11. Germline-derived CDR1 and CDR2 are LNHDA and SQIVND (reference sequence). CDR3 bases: TGTGCCAGTAGTGTTCGATGGGGACAGGGAGGTGAGCAGTTCTTC. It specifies CASSVRWGQGGEQFF.

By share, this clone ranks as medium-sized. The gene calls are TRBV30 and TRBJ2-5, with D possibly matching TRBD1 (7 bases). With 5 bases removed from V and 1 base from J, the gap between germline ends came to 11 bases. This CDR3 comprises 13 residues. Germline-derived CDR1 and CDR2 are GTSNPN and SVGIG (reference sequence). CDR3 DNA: TGTGCCTGGGCAGGGGGGTTCCAAGAGACCCAGTACTTC. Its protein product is CAWAGGFQETQYF. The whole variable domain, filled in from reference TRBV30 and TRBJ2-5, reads SQTIHQWPATLVQPVGSPLSLECTVEGTSNPNLYWYRQAAGRGLQLLFYSVGIGQISSEVPQNLSASRPQDRQFILSSKKLLLSDSGFYLCAWAGGFQETQYFGPGTRLLVL.

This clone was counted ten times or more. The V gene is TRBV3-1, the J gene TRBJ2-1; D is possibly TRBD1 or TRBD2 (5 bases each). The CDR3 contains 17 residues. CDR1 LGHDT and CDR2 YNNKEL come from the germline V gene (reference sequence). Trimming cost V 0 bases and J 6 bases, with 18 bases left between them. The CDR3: CASSQETPRGWGNEQFF. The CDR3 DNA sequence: TGTGCCAGCAGCCAAGAAACCCCGAGGGGTTGGGGCAATGAGCAGTTCTTC.

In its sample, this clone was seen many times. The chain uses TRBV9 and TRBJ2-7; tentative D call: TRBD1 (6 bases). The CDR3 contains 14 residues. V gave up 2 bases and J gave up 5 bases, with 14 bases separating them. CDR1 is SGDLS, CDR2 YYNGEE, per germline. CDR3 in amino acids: CASSVSNRADEQYF. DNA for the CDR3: TGTGCCAGCAGCGTCAGTAACAGGGCCGACGAGCAGTACTTC. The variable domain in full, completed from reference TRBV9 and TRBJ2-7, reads DSGVTQTPKHLITATGQRVTLRCSPRSGDLSVYWYQQSLDQGLQFLIQYYNGEERAKGNILERFSAQQFPDLHSELNLSSLELGDSALYFCASSVSNRADEQYFGPGTRLTVT.

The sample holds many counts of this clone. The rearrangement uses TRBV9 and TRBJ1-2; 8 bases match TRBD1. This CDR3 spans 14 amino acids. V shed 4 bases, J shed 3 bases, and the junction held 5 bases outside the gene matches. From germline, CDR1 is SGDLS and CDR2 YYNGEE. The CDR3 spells CASSRLDRDYGYTF. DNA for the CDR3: TGTGCCAGCAGCCGTTTGGACAGGGACTATGGCTACACCTTC. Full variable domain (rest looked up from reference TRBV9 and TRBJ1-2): DSGVTQTPKHLITATGQRVTLRCSPRSGDLSVYWYQQSLDQGLQFLIQYYNGEERAKGNILERFSAQQFPDLHSELNLSSLELGDSALYFCASSRLDRDYGYTFGSGTRLTVV.

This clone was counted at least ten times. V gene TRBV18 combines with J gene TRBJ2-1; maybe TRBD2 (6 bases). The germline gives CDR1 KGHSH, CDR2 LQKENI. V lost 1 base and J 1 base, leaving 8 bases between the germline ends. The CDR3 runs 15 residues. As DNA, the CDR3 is TGTGCCAGCTCACCACAGGGACTTTCCTACAATGAGCAGTTCTTC. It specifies CASSPQGLSYNEQFF.

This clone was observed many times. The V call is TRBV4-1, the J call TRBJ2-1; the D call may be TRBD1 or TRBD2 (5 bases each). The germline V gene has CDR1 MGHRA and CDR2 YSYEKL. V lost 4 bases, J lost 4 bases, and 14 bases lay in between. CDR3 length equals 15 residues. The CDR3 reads CASSPGRGSYNEQFF. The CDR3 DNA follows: TGCGCCAGCAGCCCGGGCCGGGGCTCGTACAATGAGCAGTTCTTC.

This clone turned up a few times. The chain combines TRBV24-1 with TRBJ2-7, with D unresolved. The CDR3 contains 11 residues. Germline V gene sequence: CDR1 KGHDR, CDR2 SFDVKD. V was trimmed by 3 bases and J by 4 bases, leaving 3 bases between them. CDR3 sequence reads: CATSDAYEQYF. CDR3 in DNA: TGTGCCACCAGTGATGCTTACGAGCAGTACTTC.

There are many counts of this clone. CDR3 in DNA: TGTGCCAGCAGCCAATCCGAACTAGCGGGAGTGGGTAGTGAGCAGTTCTTC. Translated: CASSQSELAGVGSEQFF. The chain links TRBV16 to TRBJ2-1; TRBD2 matches at 11 bases. Trimming took 0 bases from V and 9 from J; bases not matched to a gene: 10. The CDR3 is 17 residues long. Germline CDR1 KGHSY, CDR2 FQNENV.

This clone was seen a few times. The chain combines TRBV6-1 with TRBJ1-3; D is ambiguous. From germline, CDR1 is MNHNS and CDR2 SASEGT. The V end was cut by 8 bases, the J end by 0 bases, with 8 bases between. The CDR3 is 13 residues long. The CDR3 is CASVRTSGNTIYF. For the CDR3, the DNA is TGTGCCAGCGTGAGGACCTCTGGAAACACCATATATTTT.